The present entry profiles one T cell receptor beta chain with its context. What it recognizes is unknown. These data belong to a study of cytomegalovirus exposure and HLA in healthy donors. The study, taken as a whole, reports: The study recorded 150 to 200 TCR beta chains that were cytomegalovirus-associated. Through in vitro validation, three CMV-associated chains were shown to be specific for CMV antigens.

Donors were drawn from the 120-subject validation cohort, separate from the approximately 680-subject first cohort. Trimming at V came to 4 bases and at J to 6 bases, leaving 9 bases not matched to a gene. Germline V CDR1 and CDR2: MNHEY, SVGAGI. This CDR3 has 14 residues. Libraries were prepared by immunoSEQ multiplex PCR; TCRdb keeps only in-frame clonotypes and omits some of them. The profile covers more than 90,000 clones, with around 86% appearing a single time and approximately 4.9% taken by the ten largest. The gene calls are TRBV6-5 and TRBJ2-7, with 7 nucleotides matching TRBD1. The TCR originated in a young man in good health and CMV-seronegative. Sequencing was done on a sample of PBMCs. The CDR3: CASSSLTGRVEQYF. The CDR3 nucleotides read TGTGCCAGCAGTTCCCTGACAGGGCGGGTCGAGCAGTACTTC.